This T cell receptor (beta chain) originates from a study of blood T cell repertoires in COVID-19. Turning to the study itself: Sites across the United States, Italy and Spain contributed samples from acute and convalescent COVID-19. Sample material is recorded as cDNA or gDNA derived from T cells, B-cell-depleted T cells, or PBMCs.

Original processing methods: Estimates of nucleated cell counts were drawn from the amplification of reference gene primers. Clones were sequenced by immunoSEQ multiplex PCR, and TCRdb holds only the in-frame ones, with some missing. V and J calls and clone size come straight from that table; D and trimming were deduced from the DNA. The table has roughly 350,000 clones, around nine tenths seen once. CDR1 and CDR2 from the germline V gene are SGHAT and FQNNGV. Deletions cut 4 bases from V and 1 base from J, with 10 bases between. The CDR3 extends over 14 amino acids. This sequence originates from a woman between 18 and 29 years old who had recovered from COVID-19. The sample comprised peripheral blood. V and J are TRBV11-2 and TRBJ1-1; a weak D match, TRBD1 (6 bases). This CDR3 reads CASSYPTGNTEAFF. CDR3 nucleotides: TGTGCCAGCAGCTACCCGACAGGGAACACTGAAGCTTTCTTT.